This T cell receptor beta chain was observed in a study of identical twins. One entry per CDR3 protein, called by TCRdb with MiXCR from the 5' RACE reads. The sample contains 500,000 to 550,000 distinct CDR3 sequences, less than 25% of which appear only once. The CDR3 loop spans 13 amino acids. Germline V gives CDR1 DFQATT, CDR2 SNEGSKA (reference sequence). V was shortened by 6 bases and J by 0 bases, with 11 bases between the two germline ends. A few counts support this clonotype. These sequences were also reported in another study, on T cells expressing NK-cell markers.

The chain is built from TRBV20-1 and TRBJ1-2; unclear D gene. The sample taken for sequencing was CD4+ T cells sorted from blood. This TCR was sampled from a woman younger than 30 in good health. This CDR3 is CSASEKPNYGYTF. The CDR3 nucleotides read TGCAGTGCGTCGGAGAAACCTAACTATGGCTACACCTTC.